These 13 T cell receptor beta chains were all obtained from the same sample, sequenced in a study of cytomegalovirus exposure and HLA in healthy donors. TCRdb keeps only in-frame clones here, not all; method: immunoSEQ multiplex PCR. This sample yields about 60,000 clones, of which 90% to 95% are seen a single time; less than 6% belongs to the top ten. Sequenced: PBMCs. The receptor source for this set is a woman aged 18-29 years in good health and CMV-seronegative.

J is TRBJ1-1 and V is TRBV27; no clear D. Trimming took off 3 bases at V and 8 bases at J, with 25 bases between the two ends. This CDR3 is built from 17 residues. Germline-derived CDR1 and CDR2 are MNHEY and SMNVEV (reference sequence). In DNA, the CDR3 is TGTGCCAGCAGTTTTTCCGATTTCGTCGGCACAGCCTCCGAAGCTTTCTTT. Translating it yields CASSFSDFVGTASEAFF.

V and J are TRBV23-1 and TRBJ2-2, with D perhaps TRBD2 (5 bases). TRBV23-1 is labeled an ORF, and its function is uncertain. Deletions cut 9 bases from V and 0 bases from J, with 17 bases between. The CDR3 sequence is 16 residues long. The CDR3 DNA reads as TGCGCCAGTACCGAGACGGGAACCGCGAACACCGGGGAGCTGTTTTTT. Translation: CASTETGTANTGELFF.

This clone was detected once. CDR3 protein: CASSSSSVYGYTF. As DNA, the CDR3 is TGTGCCAGCAGCTCTTCATCAGTCTATGGCTACACCTTC. This rearrangement joins TRBV7-3 to TRBJ1-2; no firm D call. This CDR3 has 13 residues. V was clipped by 4 bases and J by 4 bases, with 10 bases between them. The germline CDR1 and CDR2 sequences are SGHTA and FQGTGA.

The rearrangement uses TRBV14 and TRBJ2-4, with TRBD2 as a possible D gene (6 bases). Germline V lookup: CDR1 SGHDN, CDR2 FVKESK. V was clipped by 4 bases and J by 3 bases, with 10 bases between them. The CDR3 runs 14 residues. The DNA of the CDR3 is TGTGCCAGCAGCCGCCAGGGAGGCAAAAACATTCAGTACTTC. Its protein is CASSRQGGKNIQYF.

The chain combines TRBV10-3 with TRBJ2-3, with TRBD1 matching 10 bases. This CDR3 region has 16 residues. Germline-derived CDR1 and CDR2 are ENHRY and SYGVKD. V lost 2 bases and J lost 2; bases outside the gene matches: 4. Here the CDR3 reads CAISEVGTGDTDTQYF. CDR3 coding DNA: TGTGCCATCAGTGAGGTGGGGACAGGGGACACAGATACGCAGTATTTT.

V is TRBV2 and J is TRBJ1-2; TRBD1 matches 7 bases. The CDR3 consists of 13 residues. Germline V lookup: CDR1 SNHLY, CDR2 FYNNEI. J gave up 6 bases and V 5 bases, and 6 bases lay outside the gene matches. The CDR3 region is CASSSGGPNGYTF. The CDR3 DNA follows: TGTGCCAGCAGTTCAGGGGGGCCCAATGGCTACACCTTC.

This chain connects TRBV5-4 to TRBJ2-3; D gene unclear. Germline V gene data show CDR1 as SGHNT and CDR2 as YYREEE (reference sequence). The CDR3 runs 14 residues. The V gene lost 4 bases and the J gene lost 5 bases, with 14 bases spanning the gap. CDR3 region: CASSAAIRGDTQYF. The DNA of the CDR3 is TGTGCCAGCAGCGCCGCTATAAGAGGAGATACGCAGTATTTT.

The gene calls are TRBV7-9 and TRBJ2-7; a weak D match, TRBD2 (6 bases). The ends were cut back, 4 bases at V and 0 bases at J, with 13 bases in the middle. The CDR3 runs to 15 residues. Germline V gene lookup returns CDR1 SEHNR and CDR2 FQNEAQ (reference sequence). DNA for the CDR3: TGTGCCAGCAGCTCGGCCGGGACTTACTCCTACGAGCAGTACGTC. The encoded protein is CASSSAGTYSYEQYV.

The gene calls are TRBV9 and TRBJ2-7, with 10 bases identical to TRBD1. V was pared by 4 bases and J by 2 bases, with 6 bases of the junction left unmatched. CDR1 and CDR2 from the germline V gene are SGDLS and YYNGEE. The CDR3 is 15 amino acids. The CDR3 reads CASSIPGQGTYEQYF. CDR3 nucleotides: TGTGCCAGCAGCATACCGGGACAGGGGACCTACGAGCAGTACTTC. Together with reference TRBV9 and TRBJ2-7, the CDR3 gives the full variable domain: DSGVTQTPKHLITATGQRVTLRCSPRSGDLSVYWYQQSLDQGLQFLIQYYNGEERAKGNILERFSAQQFPDLHSELNLSSLELGDSALYFCASSIPGQGTYEQYFGPGTRLTVT.

CDR3: CASSPPEARGLHGYTF. The DNA for the CDR3 is TGTGCCAGCTCACCTCCGGAGGCCAGGGGGCTCCATGGCTACACCTTC. The rearrangement uses TRBV18 and TRBJ1-2, with 8 bases identical to TRBD1. CDR3 length equals 16 residues. Germline assignment: CDR1 KGHSH and CDR2 LQKENI. V lost 3 bases, J lost 6 bases, and 12 bases stayed unmatched.

This clone appeared once. The J gene is TRBJ1-1, the V gene TRBV19; D is perhaps TRBD1 (6 bases). This CDR3 comprises 13 residues. Germline-derived CDR1 and CDR2 are LNHDA and SQIVND (reference sequence). Trimming removed 5 bases at V and 4 bases at J, with 11 bases between. The CDR3 sequence is CASSQGKSTEAFF. The CDR3 nucleotides are TGTGCCAGTAGTCAGGGGAAATCCACTGAAGCTTTCTTT.

This clone was counted once. This chain joins TRBV6-1 and TRBJ1-2; D remains ambiguous. Germline values: CDR1 MNHNS, CDR2 SASEGT. V was shortened by 1 base and J by 4 bases, with 13 bases between the two germline ends. This CDR3 has 15 amino acids. CDR3 residues: CASSEGSSPSYGYTF. CDR3 coding DNA: TGTGCCAGCAGTGAAGGTAGCAGTCCAAGCTATGGCTACACCTTC.

This clone was picked up one time. This chain links TRBV30 with TRBJ2-3; D possibly corresponds to TRBD1 (5 bases). V was pared by 3 bases and J by 2 bases, with 21 bases between. This CDR3 has 17 amino acids. Germline V gene lookup returns CDR1 GTSNPN and CDR2 SVGIG (reference sequence). DNA of the CDR3: TGTGCCTGGAGACAACCGGAGACAGCCGTTAACACAGATACGCAGTATTTT. Protein product: CAWRQPETAVNTDTQYF. Supplemented by reference TRBV30 and TRBJ2-3, the full variable domain reads SQTIHQWPATLVQPVGSPLSLECTVEGTSNPNLYWYRQAAGRGLQLLFYSVGIGQISSEVPQNLSASRPQDRQFILSSKKLLLSDSGFYLCAWRQPETAVNTDTQYFGPGTRLTVL.